The 10 T cell receptor beta chains presented below share a single source sample, sequenced in a study of blood T cell repertoires in COVID-19. The protocol was immunoSEQ multiplex PCR, while the TCRdb copy is restricted to in-frame clones and leaves out a portion. The sample yields a few hundred thousand clones, approximately 85% seen once. Sequenced input: PBMCs or T cells enriched from blood (not recorded which). The origin of the receptors is a woman aged 45-65 years who had recovered from COVID-19.

This chain connects TRBV19 to TRBJ2-7; 10 nucleotides line up with TRBD1. This CDR3 region has 16 residues. Germline V lookup: CDR1 LNHDA, CDR2 SQIVND (reference sequence). V shed 10 bases and J 5 bases; nucleotides not matched to a gene: 17. DNA of the CDR3: TGTGCCACTAAGAAATCATGGGACAGGGGAGGCCACGAGCAGTACTTC. Protein sequence: CATKKSWDRGGHEQYF.

The V gene is TRBV27, the J gene TRBJ2-7; D not certain. The CDR3 is 13 amino acids. Germline values: CDR1 MNHEY, CDR2 SMNVEV (reference sequence). V dropped 3 bases and J dropped 2 bases, with 8 bases sitting between them. The CDR3 reads CASSFLGTYEQYF. CDR3 nucleotides: TGTGCCAGCAGTTTTCTAGGAACCTACGAGCAGTACTTC.

CDR3 coding DNA: TGTGCCACCAGCAGAGCGGCTAGCGGGATAGTCCAGTACGAGCAGTACTTC. Its protein is CATSRAASGIVQYEQYF. V usage is TRBV15 and J usage is TRBJ2-7, with 9 bases lining up with TRBD2. V was clipped by 1 base and J by 4 bases; unmatched bases: 11. This CDR3 is 17 amino acids long. The germline gives CDR1 LNHNV, CDR2 YYDKDF (reference sequence).

This clone was observed once. The V call is TRBV27, the J call TRBJ2-3; D remains unclear. Trimming took 3 bases from V and 5 from J, leaving 9 bases between them. This CDR3 contains 13 residues. The germline gives CDR1 MNHEY, CDR2 SMNVEV (reference sequence). The CDR3 is CASSLIQEDTQYF. The CDR3 coding sequence is TGTGCCAGCAGTTTGATCCAGGAAGATACGCAGTATTTT.

This clone was counted between two and nine times. CDR3 sequence reads: CASRGEAAEAFF. The DNA of the CDR3 is TGTGCCAGTAGGGGTGAGGCCGCTGAAGCTTTCTTT. J is TRBJ1-1 and V is TRBV19; D ambiguous. V was pared by 6 bases and J by 6 bases, with 11 bases between. In germline, CDR1 is LNHDA, CDR2 SQIVND (reference sequence). There are 12 residues in the CDR3.

V is TRBV5-5 and J is TRBJ1-5, with D perhaps TRBD1 (5 bases). The CDR3 is 18 residues long. Germline CDR1 reads SGHKS; CDR2 reads YYEKEE (reference sequence). Trimming cost V 8 bases and J 0 bases, with 24 bases left between them. CDR3 region: CASNIPKTALSSNQPQHF. CDR3 bases: TGTGCCAGTAATATTCCTAAGACAGCTCTTTCTAGCAATCAGCCCCAGCATTTT.

V usage is TRBV5-4 and J usage is TRBJ2-2; D is possibly TRBD2 (6 bases). The CDR3 contains 17 residues. The V end lost 4 bases, the J end lost 1 base, and 17 bases lay between the germline ends. Germline lookup yields CDR1 SGHNT and CDR2 YYREEE (reference sequence). CDR3 nucleotide sequence: TGTGCCAGCAGCCTGGGCTGGACGGAGGGGAACACCGGGGAGCTGTTTTTT. Amino acids: CASSLGWTEGNTGELFF.

The V and J genes are TRBV5-1 and TRBJ1-5, with 9 bases identical to TRBD1. J was trimmed by 4 bases and V by 4 bases; bases with no gene match: 9. There are 16 residues in the CDR3. CDR1 is SGHRS, CDR2 YFSETQ, per germline. The CDR3 sequence: CASSPGGTGFNQPQHF. The CDR3 DNA is TGCGCCAGCAGCCCCGGCGGGACAGGGTTTAATCAGCCCCAGCATTTT.

This chain uses TRBV27 with TRBJ2-3; 13 bases map to TRBD2. Per the germline V gene, CDR1 is MNHEY and CDR2 is SMNVEV (reference sequence). The junction had 20 bases not matched to a gene; V was cut back by 9 bases and J by 2 bases. The CDR3 contains 20 residues. The CDR3 region has the DNA TGTGCCAGATCTAAGGGAGGACTAGCGGGAGAGGTTCGTAACACAGATACGCAGTATTTT. It specifies CARSKGGLAGEVRNTDTQYF.

The chain carries TRBV6-4 and TRBJ2-3; the D gene is possibly TRBD2 (6 bases). Trimming removed 0 bases at V and 2 bases at J, with 9 bases between. Germline lookup yields CDR1 MRHNA and CDR2 SNTAGT. There are 15 residues in the CDR3. The CDR3: CASSDSGRPTDTQYF. CDR3 coding DNA: TGTGCCAGCAGTGACTCGGGGAGGCCCACAGATACGCAGTATTTT.